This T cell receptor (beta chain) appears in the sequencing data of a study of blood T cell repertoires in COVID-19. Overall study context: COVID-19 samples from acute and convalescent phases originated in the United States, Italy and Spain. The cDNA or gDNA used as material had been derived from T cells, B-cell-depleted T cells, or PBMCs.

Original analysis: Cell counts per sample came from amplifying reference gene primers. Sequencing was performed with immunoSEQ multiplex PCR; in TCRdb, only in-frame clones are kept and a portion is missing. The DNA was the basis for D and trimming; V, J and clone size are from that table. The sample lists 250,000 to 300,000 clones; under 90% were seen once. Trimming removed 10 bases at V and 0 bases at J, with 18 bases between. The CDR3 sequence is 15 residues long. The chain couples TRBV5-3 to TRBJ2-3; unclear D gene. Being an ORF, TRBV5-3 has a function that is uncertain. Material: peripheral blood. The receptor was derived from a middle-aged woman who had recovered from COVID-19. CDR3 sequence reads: CARRLRASSTDTQYF. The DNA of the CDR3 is TGTGCCCGGCGACTGAGAGCATCTAGCACAGATACGCAGTATTTT.